The 17 T cell receptor beta chains in this list originate from one sample, sequenced in a study of T cell repertoires in cytomegalovirus infection. Antigens for these TCRs are unknown. One entry per CDR3 protein, called by TCRdb with MiXCR from the reads. Of a few hundred thousand distinct CDR3 sequences listed, 40% are singletons. The sequencing here drew on cultured PBMCs, taken from culture after CMV antigen stimulation. The receptors derive from a human donor in good health (CMV status not recorded). Some clones in this sample may be carry-over from other donors' samples.

The chain has TRBV12-3 or TRBV12-4 and TRBJ1-4; 9 bases are shared with TRBD1. The CDR3 is 15 residues long. V gave up 5 bases and J gave up 3 bases; unmatched junction bases: 4. The chain's CDR3 is CASSATGGSNEKLFF. In DNA form, the CDR3 reads TGTGCCAGCAGTGCGACAGGGGGTTCTAATGAAAAACTGTTTTTT.

The V and J genes are TRBV5-4 and TRBJ1-2; D may be TRBD1 (6 bases). The CDR3 totals 16 residues. V shed 3 bases and J shed 1 base, with 16 bases lying between them. The germline CDR1 and CDR2 sequences are SGHNT and YYREEE (reference sequence). The CDR3 sequence is CASSSGNRELNYGYTF. In DNA, the CDR3 is TGTGCCAGCAGCTCAGGAAACAGGGAGCTTAACTATGGCTACACCTTC.

The chain employs TRBV7-6 and TRBJ2-2; D may be TRBD1 (6 bases). The CDR3 covers 19 residues. V dropped 1 base and J dropped 5 bases, with 23 bases sitting between them. CDR1 SGHVS and CDR2 FNYEAQ come from the germline V gene. The CDR3 DNA is TGTGCCAGCAGCTTAGAAGCTCCCGTCACAGGGCTCGATACCGGGGAGCTGTTTTTT. Its protein product is CASSLEAPVTGLDTGELFF. The variable domain in full, completed from reference TRBV7-6 and TRBJ2-2, reads GAGVSQSPRYKVTKRGQDVALRCDPISGHVSLYWYRQALGQGPEFLTYFNYEAQQDKSGLPNDRFSAERPEGSISTLTIQRTEQRDSAMYRCASSLEAPVTGLDTGELFFGEGSRLTVL.

This clonotype was observed a few times. This chain joins TRBV27 and TRBJ2-7; D might be TRBD2 (6 bases). The CDR3 spans 15 residues. Germline V gene data show CDR1 as MNHEY and CDR2 as SMNVEV (reference sequence). The V gene lost 5 bases and the J gene lost 2 bases, with 16 bases spanning the gap. This CDR3 is CASSPFQGLTYEQYF. CDR3 DNA sequence: TGTGCCAGCAGTCCCTTCCAGGGACTTACCTACGAGCAGTACTTC.

The chain uses TRBV12-3 or TRBV12-4 and TRBJ2-1; 9 positions match TRBD1. Trimming removed 6 bases from V and 5 bases from J; junction bases left unmatched: 8. The CDR3 loop spans 15 amino acids. The CDR3 loop reads CASSAGTGRNNEQFF. Here the CDR3 DNA reads TGTGCCAGCAGCGCCGGGACAGGGCGAAACAATGAGCAGTTCTTC.

The V and J genes are TRBV7-9 and TRBJ2-1, with D unclear. Per germline, CDR1 SEHNR and CDR2 FQNEAQ (reference sequence). V was clipped by 5 bases and J by 8 bases, with 19 bases between them. The CDR3 runs to 15 residues. CDR3: CASSSRAPPADEQFF. The CDR3 region has the DNA TGTGCCAGCAGCAGCCGGGCGCCTCCAGCAGATGAGCAGTTCTTC.

CDR3 in DNA: TGTGCCAGCAGTTTATCGGGGCTCCTGGGGGGTAATGAGCAGTTCTTC. Translating it yields CASSLSGLLGGNEQFF. This sequence joins TRBV12-3 or TRBV12-4 and TRBJ2-1, with D perhaps TRBD2 (6 bases). The CDR3 is made up of 16 amino acids. V lost 2 bases, J lost 7 bases, and 18 bases lay in between.

The sample holds a few counts of this clonotype. The V call is TRBV6-1, the J call TRBJ2-1; D may match TRBD1 or TRBD2 (5 bases each). The V end was cut by 1 base, the J end by 6 bases, with 13 bases between. The CDR3 extends over 15 amino acids. CDR1 is MNHNS, CDR2 SASEGT, per germline. CDR3 in amino acids: CASSEGGFVANEQFF. CDR3 sequence (DNA): TGTGCCAGCAGTGAAGGGGGGTTTGTAGCCAATGAGCAGTTCTTC.

This clonotype was seen a few times. The chain recombines TRBV7-2 with TRBJ2-7, with 7 bases lining up with TRBD1. This CDR3 has 15 residues. CDR1 is SGHTA and CDR2 is FQGNSA in the germline V gene. V was clipped by 6 bases and J by 2 bases; unmatched bases: 10. The CDR3 nucleotides read TGTGCCAGCAGTGCACGGAGTGACAGGGCCTACGAGCAGTACTTC. Translated: CASSARSDRAYEQYF.

The chain has TRBV7-2 and TRBJ2-2; D may correspond to TRBD1 or TRBD2 (6 bases each). The CDR3 runs 17 residues. The ends were cut back, 5 bases at V and 3 bases at J, with 19 bases in the middle. Germline V gene lookup returns CDR1 SGHTA and CDR2 FQGNSA. CDR3 amino acids: CASSGRGRGGYTGELFF. The CDR3 bases are TGTGCCAGCAGCGGGCGGGGCCGAGGGGGATACACCGGGGAGCTGTTTTTT.

A word on this clonotype: This may be a read error, as it is one base from a much larger clone. The CDR3 is CASSIDPGLVGTGELFF. CDR3 nucleotide sequence: TGTGCCAGCAGCATAGATCCGGGACTAGTGGGAACCGGGGAGCTGTTTTTT. This chain uses TRBV7-2 with TRBJ2-2, with 8 bases identical to TRBD2. Trimming removed 5 bases from V and 5 bases from J; junction bases left unmatched: 13. Per the germline V gene, CDR1 is SGHTA and CDR2 is FQGNSA. The CDR3 runs 17 residues.

The chain has TRBV18 and TRBJ2-1; 8 bases line up with TRBD2. CDR1 is KGHSH and CDR2 is LQKENI in the germline V gene. The CDR3 spans 13 residues. V dropped 4 bases and J dropped 10; count of bases not matched to a gene: 6. The CDR3 nucleotides read TGTGCCAGCTCACAACGGGGGGGTCTCGAGCAGTTCTTC. Protein: CASSQRGGLEQFF.

The chain couples TRBV6-6 to TRBJ1-1; perhaps TRBD1 as D (6 bases). Trimming took 6 bases from V and 11 from J, leaving 13 bases between them. Germline V gene sequence: CDR1 MNHNY, CDR2 SVGAGI (reference sequence). The CDR3 is 11 residues long. The CDR3 region is CASREQGLAFF. In DNA form, the CDR3 reads TGTGCCAGCAGGGAACAGGGATTGGCTTTCTTT.

V is TRBV6-2 or TRBV6-3 and J is TRBJ1-5, with 8 bases fitting TRBD1. The V gene's germline CDR1 is MNHEY and CDR2 SVGEGT. The CDR3 consists of 17 residues. The trim removed 6 bases at V and 2 bases at J, leaving 12 bases unmatched. The CDR3 bases are TGTGCCAGCAGCCCCGGGACAGGCCGTGGGGGCAATCAGCCCCAGCATTTT. Encoded protein: CASSPGTGRGGNQPQHF.

This clonotype was counted between two and nine times. Here the CDR3 reads CASAWEGDTQYF. Written as DNA, the CDR3 is TGTGCCAGCGCCTGGGAGGGAGATACGCAGTATTTT. The chain carries TRBV6-1 and TRBJ2-3; 7 bases line up with TRBD2. Germline trimming cut 8 bases from V and 5 bases from J; bases unmatched to any gene: 4. The V gene's germline CDR1 is MNHNS and CDR2 SASEGT. This CDR3 has 12 residues.

V gene TRBV5-6 combines with J gene TRBJ2-1; 9 positions agree with TRBD2. The V and J ends lost 2 bases and 4 bases, in that order; junction bases with no gene match: 4. Germline V gene sequence: CDR1 SGHDT, CDR2 YYEEEE. This CDR3 spans 15 amino acids. CDR3 sequence reads: CASSLGLAKYNEQFF. The DNA for the CDR3 is TGTGCCAGCAGCTTAGGACTAGCGAAGTACAATGAGCAGTTCTTC.

This sequence joins TRBV28 and TRBJ1-1; D possibly corresponds to TRBD1 (5 bases). V was cut by 4 bases and J by 0 bases, with 9 bases left in between. This CDR3 is built from 14 residues. Germline V gene lookup returns CDR1 MDHEN and CDR2 SYDVKM. Written as DNA, the CDR3 is TGTGCCAGCAGTTCGATCAGGGTGAACACTGAAGCTTTCTTT. Translated, it gives CASSSIRVNTEAFF.